This TCR beta chain was observed in a study of blood T cell repertoires in COVID-19 (dated by TCRdb to 2018 to 2020). About the investigation overall: The collaborator samples originated in the United States, Italy and Spain and spanned the acute and convalescent phases of COVID-19. The material from the prospective study consisted of cDNA or gDNA derived from T cells, B-cell-depleted T cells, or PBMCs. Deeply sampled blood TCRbeta repertoires from subjects exposed to, actively infected with, or recovered from COVID-19 were included in the dataset. A freely available public database, intended as a resource for researchers studying the immune response to SARS-CoV-2, is where the repertoires were released. Samples were obtained from the ongoing ImmuneRACE study (first 160 participants) and from 1,000 to 1,500 subjects provided by 6 global collaborators. The sample metadata nearly always contained a de-identified subject ID, COVID-19 status, age in years and sex. Where HLA class I and class II types were available, the types were taken from metadata supplied by the sample provider, not from assay-based typing.

Overall study outcomes, separate from this receptor: Clinical and demographic metadata were provided uncurated, with the amount varying by source and participant.

Comments on this clone: It lacks a known antigen. Base qualities are not provided; no much larger clone lies one nucleotide away.

TCRbeta CDR3 regions were amplified from genomic DNA by means of the immunoSEQ Assay, a bias-controlled multiplex PCR. The authors processed their data as follows. The number of nucleated cells in each sample was estimated by amplification of reference gene primers within the assay. To quantify the absolute abundance of each unique TCRbeta CDR3 rearrangement, sequence reads were collapsed and filtered. Productive Simpson clonality was computed per sample as the square root of Simpson's diversity index over productive rearrangements. The table was pulled from immuneACCESS by TCRdb, which kept in-frame rearrangements only. Such tables lose some clones; where checked, under half of the loss comes from unresolved V genes, and the rest has no known cause. V and J calls and clone size are those listed in that table; D and trimming were worked out from the DNA. This sample holds 43,000 or so clones; 87% were observed only once. Roughly 9.3% of the sample comes from the top ten.

V is shortened by 0 bases, J by 6 bases, and the region joining them spans 13 bases. In the germline V gene, CDR1 corresponds to SGDLS and CDR2 to YYNGEE. The CDR3 numbers 15 residues from cysteine through phenylalanine. Of all the DNA, just the CDR3 is kept, 45 bases in frame from base 1. Each collaborating institution followed its own protocols to collect whole blood in K2EDTA tubes. For TCRbeta analysis, collaborators shipped samples as frozen whole blood, isolated PBMCs, or DNA extracted from either of those sample types. The chain joins TRBV9 to TRBJ2-1; 5 matching bases give a weak D call of TRBD2. This receptor was identified in an elderly woman with active COVID-19. The material sequenced was peripheral blood. CDR3 sequence: CASSVVELVGNEQFF. Read as DNA, the sequence is TGTGCCAGCAGCGTAGTTGAACTAGTAGGCAATGAGCAGTTCTTC.